These 8 T cell receptor beta chains share one sample of origin, sequenced in a study of T cell responses to AZD1222 COVID-19 vaccine. Profiled with immunoSEQ multiplex PCR; TCRdb holds only in-frame clones, not every one. The data show over 100,000 clones, approximately 89% seen once. Here the sequenced sample was peripheral blood, taken 28 days after the second AZD1222 dose. These receptors originate from an adult who received the AZD1222 COVID-19 vaccine.

The rearrangement links TRBV7-2 to TRBJ1-6; possibly TRBD1 for D (5 bases). This CDR3 region has 13 residues. Trimming removed 4 bases at V and 10 bases at J, with 11 bases between. Per the germline V gene, CDR1 is SGHTA and CDR2 is FQGNSA. CDR3 bases: TGTGCCAGCAGCTCGCAGGGCGGGTCACCCCTCCACTTT. Encoded protein: CASSSQGGSPLHF.

This clone was seen once. The J gene is TRBJ2-7, the V gene TRBV15, with D maybe TRBD1 (5 bases). V was trimmed by 5 bases and J by 0 bases, leaving 14 bases between them. Germline V gene sequence: CDR1 LNHNV, CDR2 YYDKDF (reference sequence). There are 15 residues in the CDR3. This CDR3 reads CATSPQMGPSYEQYF. The CDR3 DNA is TGTGCCACCAGCCCACAGATGGGGCCCTCCTACGAGCAGTACTTC.

This chain connects TRBV3-1 (or the pseudogene TRBV3-2) to TRBJ1-5; TRBD1 might be the D (5 bases). The CDR3 is 15 amino acids. Trimming cost V 2 bases and J 4 bases, with 12 bases left between them. CDR1 LGHDT and CDR2 YNNKEL come from the germline V gene (reference sequence). The CDR3 DNA follows: TGTGCCAGCAGCCAATGGGGACCGAGTAATCAGCCCCAGCATTTT. This sequence encodes CASSQWGPSNQPQHF.

The V and J genes are TRBV6-1 and TRBJ1-1, with a possible D match to TRBD1 (6 bases). Germline values: CDR1 MNHNS, CDR2 SASEGT. The CDR3 has 12 amino acids. Trimming pared 3 bases from V and 11 bases from J, leaving 13 bases between. CDR3: CASSEGGASAFF. CDR3 DNA: TGTGCCAGCAGTGAGGGGGGGGCCTCTGCTTTCTTT.

The V and J genes are TRBV4-2 and TRBJ2-2, with D perhaps matching TRBD2 (5 bases). The V gene lost 0 bases and the J gene lost 8 bases, with 10 bases spanning the gap. The germline gives CDR1 LGHNA, CDR2 YNFKEQ. The CDR3 runs to 14 residues. For the CDR3, the DNA is TGTGCCAGCAGCCAAGAAGGACTTAAAGGGGAGCTGTTTTTT. It translates to CASSQEGLKGELFF.

This chain uses TRBV7-3 with TRBJ2-7; possibly TRBD1 for D (7 bases). The germline CDR1 and CDR2 sequences are SGHTA and FQGTGA. This CDR3 is built from 13 residues. The V end lost 5 bases, the J end lost 5 bases, and 13 bases lay between the germline ends. As DNA, the CDR3 is TGTGCCAGCAGCCGACAGGGAGGCGACGAGCAGTACTTC. It is translated as CASSRQGGDEQYF.

The V gene is TRBV20-1, the J gene TRBJ1-4, with no clear D. The V gene's germline CDR1 is DFQATT and CDR2 SNEGSKA (reference sequence). The V gene lost 0 bases and the J gene lost 11 bases, with 7 bases spanning the gap. CDR3 length: 11 amino acids. CDR3 region: CSARESTKLFF. In DNA, the CDR3 is TGCAGTGCTAGAGAGTCGACTAAACTGTTTTTT.

J is TRBJ1-2 and V is TRBV3-1 (or the pseudogene TRBV3-2); D is perhaps TRBD1 (6 bases). The CDR3 runs 15 residues. Germline CDR1 LGHDT, CDR2 YNNKEL (reference sequence). Trimming left V 1 base short and J 0 bases short, with 9 bases between. The CDR3 sequence is CASSQGAGANYGYTF. The CDR3 bases are TGTGCCAGCAGCCAAGGGGCAGGGGCTAACTATGGCTACACCTTC.